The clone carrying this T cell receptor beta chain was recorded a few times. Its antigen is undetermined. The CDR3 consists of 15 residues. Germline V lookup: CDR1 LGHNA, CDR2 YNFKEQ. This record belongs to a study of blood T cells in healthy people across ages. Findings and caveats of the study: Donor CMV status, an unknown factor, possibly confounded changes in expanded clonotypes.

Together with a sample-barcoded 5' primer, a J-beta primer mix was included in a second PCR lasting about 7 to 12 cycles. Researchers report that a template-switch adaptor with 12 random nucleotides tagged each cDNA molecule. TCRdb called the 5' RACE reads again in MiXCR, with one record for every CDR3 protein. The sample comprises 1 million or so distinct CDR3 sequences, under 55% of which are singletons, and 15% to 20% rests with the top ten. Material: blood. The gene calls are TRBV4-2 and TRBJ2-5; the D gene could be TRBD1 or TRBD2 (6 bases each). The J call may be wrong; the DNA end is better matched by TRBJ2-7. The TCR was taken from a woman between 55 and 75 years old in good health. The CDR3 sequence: CASSQEEVRGDEQYF. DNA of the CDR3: TGTGCCAGCAGCCAAGAGGAGGTTAGGGGGGACGAGCAGTACTTC.